This record covers a single T cell receptor beta chain. No antigen is known for it. CDR1 and CDR2 (germline): SGHRS, YFSETQ. The V gene lost 1 base and the J gene lost 8 bases, with 18 bases spanning the gap. The CDR3 has 16 amino acids. The data stem from a study of T cell responses to AZD1222 COVID-19 vaccine. Timing groups of about 4 and about 12 weeks for second doses were pooled. Study results and limitations: At baseline, just 5 or 6 AZD1222 recipients tested seropositive. Across the whole spike, CD4 TCRs peaked at regions 160-218 and 743-854. In a largely white British group with more females than males, clonal diversity was possibly underestimated.

Repertoires were generated with immunoSEQ multiplex PCR, while TCRdb's copy carries only in-frame clones and drops some. The sample carries about 120,000 clones, 88% recorded once. The sequenced sample was peripheral blood, obtained 28 days after the second AZD1222 dose. The chain has TRBV5-1 and TRBJ1-4; D is perhaps TRBD1 (6 bases). The receptor's source is an adult who received the AZD1222 COVID-19 vaccine. This chain's CDR3 is CASSLTGQTGIEKLFF. In DNA form, the CDR3 reads TGCGCCAGCAGCTTGACAGGGCAAACTGGGATCGAAAAACTGTTTTTT. Full variable domain (remainder filled in from reference TRBV5-1 and TRBJ1-4): KAGVTQTPRYLIKTRGQQVTLSCSPISGHRSVSWYQQTPGQGLQFLFEYFSETQRNKGNFPGRFSGRQFSNSRSEMNVSTLELGDSALYLCASSLTGQTGIEKLFFGSGTQLSVL.